This T cell receptor beta chain was recovered during a study of blood T cells in healthy people across ages. Germline lookup yields CDR1 MNHEY and CDR2 SVGEGT. V was clipped by 6 bases and J by 0 bases, with 15 bases between them. CDR3 length: 16 residues. Note on this clonotype: Its antigen is unidentified.

Broader study findings: A roughly linear fall in TCR beta diversity per million T cells was seen with increasing age.

Together with a sample-barcoded 5' primer, a J-beta primer mix was included in a second PCR lasting roughly 6 to 12 cycles. MiXCR was run by TCRdb on the 5' RACE reads, yielding one entry per CDR3 protein. The sample lists about 1,400,000 distinct CDR3 sequences; approximately 59% were seen once. The TCR was taken from a young man in good health. The chain recombines TRBV6-2 or TRBV6-3 with TRBJ2-4; tentative D call: TRBD2 (6 bases). Specimen: blood. CDR3 DNA sequence: TGTGCCAGCAGAACCATAGCGGATTTAGCCAAAAACATTCAGTACTTC. Translated: CASRTIADLAKNIQYF.